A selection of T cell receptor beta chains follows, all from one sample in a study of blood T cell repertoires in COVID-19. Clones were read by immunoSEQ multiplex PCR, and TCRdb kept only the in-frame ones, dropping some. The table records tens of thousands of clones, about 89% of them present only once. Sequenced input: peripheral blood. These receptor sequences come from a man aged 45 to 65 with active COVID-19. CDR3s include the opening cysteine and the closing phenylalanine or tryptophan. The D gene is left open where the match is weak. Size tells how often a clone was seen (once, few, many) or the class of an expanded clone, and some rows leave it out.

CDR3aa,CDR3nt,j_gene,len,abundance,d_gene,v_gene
CASSPRTSESQETQYF,TGCGCCAGCAGTCCCCGGACATCGGAGAGTCAAGAGACCCAGTACTTC,TRBJ2-5,16,NA,NA,TRBV23-1
CASRGQGDSPLHF,TGTGCCAGTAGGGGACAGGGAGATTCACCCCTCCACTTT,TRBJ1-6,13,NA,TRBD1,TRBV19
CAAGSFNEKLFF,TGTGCGGCGGGATCCTTTAATGAAAAACTGTTTTTT,TRBJ1-4,12,NA,NA,TRBV30
CASGGARSEETQYF,TGTGCCAGCGGGGGGGCTAGATCGGAAGAGACCCAGTACTTC,TRBJ2-5,14,NA,NA,TRBV9
CASSAGLAYNEQFF,TGTGCCAGCAGCGCAGGACTAGCCTACAATGAGCAGTTCTTC,TRBJ2-1,14,NA,TRBD2,TRBV5-4
CASSQYRVWDTEAFF,TGTGCCAGCAGCCAATACAGGGTATGGGACACTGAAGCTTTCTTT,TRBJ1-1,15,NA,NA,TRBV7-3
CAISYREASPLHF,TGTGCCATCAGTTACAGGGAAGCTTCACCCCTCCACTTT,TRBJ1-6,13,NA,NA,TRBV10-3
CASSLVVDTQYF,TGTGCCAGCAGTTTAGTCGTAGATACGCAGTATTTT,TRBJ2-3,12,once,NA,TRBV12-3/TRBV12-4
CATDRVGQPQHF,TGTGCCACCGACAGGGTCGGTCAGCCCCAGCATTTT,TRBJ1-5,12,NA,TRBD1,TRBV19
CASSRQENTEAFF,TGTGCCAGCAGTCGACAGGAGAACACTGAAGCTTTCTTT,TRBJ1-1,13,few,NA,TRBV27
CASSLSSGTNYGYTF,TGTGCCAGCAGCTTATCGTCCGGGACTAACTATGGCTACACCTTC,TRBJ1-2,15,NA,NA,TRBV7-9
CASSLAHSGANYGYTF,TGTGCCAGCAGCTTAGCGCATTCAGGGGCTAACTATGGCTACACCTTC,TRBJ1-2,16,NA,NA,TRBV7-2
CASSSDRVGEQYF,TGTGCCAGCAGCTCGGACAGGGTCGGTGAGCAGTACTTC,TRBJ2-7,13,NA,TRBD1,TRBV5-4
CASSQDRASGNTIYF,TGTGCCAGCAGCCAAGACAGGGCTTCTGGAAACACCATATATTTT,TRBJ1-3,15,NA,NA,TRBV4-2
CASSYTTGEPYGYTF,TGTGCCAGCAGCTATACAACAGGGGAGCCCTATGGCTACACCTTC,TRBJ1-2,15,NA,TRBD1,TRBV11-2
CASSIWPGGDYGYTF,TGTGCCAGTAGTATATGGCCAGGGGGCGACTATGGCTACACCTTC,TRBJ1-2,15,NA,TRBD1,TRBV19
CSAVGQLNTEAFF,TGCAGCGCTGTGGGACAGCTGAACACTGAAGCTTTCTTT,TRBJ1-1,13,NA,TRBD1,TRBV29-1
CASRYRGMNEQFF,TGTGCCAGCCGTTACCGCGGAATGAATGAGCAGTTCTTC,TRBJ2-1,13,once,NA,TRBV21-1